One TCR beta chain is described in this entry. The data are from a study of control samples from healthy donors and cancer patients. Germline V gene lookup returns CDR1 DFQATT and CDR2 SNEGSKA (reference sequence). Between the trimmed V and J ends, which lost 3 bases and 1 base, there was a span of 11 bases. The CDR3 extends over 14 amino acids. TCRdb's copy holds only in-frame clones and misses some; the assay was immunoSEQ multiplex PCR. The data contain about 220,000 clones, around 94% of them singletons. This receptor was taken from a man aged 50 to 60 in good health. Specimen: blood. This chain links TRBV20-1 with TRBJ2-3, with D hard to call. The CDR3, as DNA: TGCAGTGCTAGTATTGCGGTTCGCACAGATACGCAGTATTTT. Translating it yields CSASIAVRTDTQYF.